These 16 T cell receptor beta chains share one sample of origin, sequenced in a study of T-cell reconstitution after alpha-beta-depleted transplantation in children. The TCRbeta library was prepared with unique molecular identifiers. TCRdb ran MiXCR on the PCR reads and lists one entry per CDR3 protein. The sample records about 350,000 distinct CDR3 sequences, about an eighth being singletons. The sample in question was PBMCs, obtained from the stem cell graft. These TCRs come from a human donor who donated a stem cell graft to a child with Fanconi anemia.

There are many counts of this clonotype. The chain carries TRBV12-3 or TRBV12-4 and TRBJ2-5; TRBD1 aligns across 11 bases. The V segment lost 5 bases and the J segment 5 bases; nucleotides outside the gene matches: 10. The CDR3 totals 16 residues. CDR3 sequence (DNA): TGTGCCAGCAGTCGAACCGGGACAGGGGGAGCGGAGACCCAGTACTTC. Translating it yields CASSRTGTGGAETQYF.

This clonotype has only a few counts. This chain connects TRBV20-1 to TRBJ2-7; 10 bases agree with TRBD1. The CDR3 contains 14 residues. Germline V gene data show CDR1 as DFQATT and CDR2 as SNEGSKA (reference sequence). The V segment lost 6 bases and the J segment 4 bases; nucleotides outside the gene matches: 9. The CDR3 nucleotides read TGCAGTGCCTGGGACAGGGGAAGAGGTTACGAGCAGTACTTC. Translating it yields CSAWDRGRGYEQYF.

This clonotype has more than one count but fewer than ten. The V call is TRBV4-3, the J call TRBJ2-1; 9 positions match TRBD2. J was trimmed by 9 bases and V by 2 bases; bases with no gene match: 8. The CDR3 contains 15 residues. Looked up from germline, CDR1 is LGHNA and CDR2 is YSLEER. CDR3 protein: CASSQPAGGRAEQFF. Written as DNA, the CDR3 is TGCGCCAGCAGCCAACCAGCGGGGGGAAGGGCTGAGCAGTTCTTC.

The rearrangement links TRBV5-1 to TRBJ2-2; the D gene is possibly TRBD2 (6 bases). This CDR3 has 13 amino acids. V was trimmed by 8 bases and J by 4 bases, leaving 12 bases between them. Germline lookup yields CDR1 SGHRS and CDR2 YFSETQ. DNA for the CDR3: TGCGCCAGTGGAGGGGATGGCACCGGGGAGCTGTTTTTT. Its protein is CASGGDGTGELFF. The whole variable domain, remainder taken from reference TRBV5-1 and TRBJ2-2, is KAGVTQTPRYLIKTRGQQVTLSCSPISGHRSVSWYQQTPGQGLQFLFEYFSETQRNKGNFPGRFSGRQFSNSRSEMNVSTLELGDSALYLCASGGDGTGELFFGEGSRLTVL.

This clonotype was seen only a few times. The genes are TRBV10-3 and TRBJ1-1; D remains unclear. Germline values: CDR1 ENHRY, CDR2 SYGVKD. The CDR3 covers 13 residues. Trimming shortened V by 11 bases and J by 6 bases, and 19 bases separated the two germline ends. The CDR3 DNA sequence: TGTGCCGTCACGGACCAAAAAGGGTCTGAAGCTTTCTTT. Amino acid sequence: CAVTDQKGSEAFF.

The chain recombines TRBV11-2 with TRBJ2-1; perhaps TRBD2 as D (5 bases). The CDR3 consists of 18 residues. The V end was cut by 11 bases, the J end by 0 bases, with 26 bases between. Germline-derived CDR1 and CDR2 are SGHAT and FQNNGV. The CDR3 DNA follows: TGTGCCCACAGCTACGCCATGCGCGGGTCCAGCTCCTACAATGAGCAGTTCTTC. This codes for CAHSYAMRGSSSYNEQFF. The variable domain in full, with the rest retrieved from reference TRBV11-2 and TRBJ2-1, is EAGVAQSPRYKIIEKRQSVAFWCNPISGHATLYWYQQILGQGPKLLIQFQNNGVVDDSQLPKDRFSAERLKGVDSTLKIQPAKLEDSAVYLCAHSYAMRGSSSYNEQFFGPGTRLTVL.

The table lists this clonotype with a few counts. The chain links TRBV7-2 to TRBJ2-5; TRBD2 matches 8 bases. Per germline, CDR1 SGHTA and CDR2 FQGNSA. CDR3 length: 16 residues. Trimming at V came to 4 bases and at J to 1 base, leaving 8 bases not matched to a gene. CDR3 in DNA: TGTGCCAGCAGCTCCTCGGGCGGGGGGCCCCAAGAGACCCAGTACTTC. Encoded protein: CASSSSGGGPQETQYF.

The J gene is TRBJ1-2, the V gene TRBV7-2; perhaps TRBD1 as D (5 bases). Trimming pared 1 base from V and 6 bases from J, leaving 18 bases between. In germline, CDR1 is SGHTA, CDR2 FQGNSA. The CDR3 is 16 residues long. This chain's CDR3 is CASSLELDQGSDGYTF. In DNA form, the CDR3 reads TGTGCCAGCAGCTTAGAGTTAGACCAGGGAAGCGATGGCTACACCTTC.

This clonotype was picked up a small number of times. The chain has TRBV24-1 and TRBJ2-2, with 7 bases that match TRBD1. Per the germline V gene, CDR1 is KGHDR and CDR2 is SFDVKD. The CDR3 is made up of 15 amino acids. V lost 9 bases and J lost 6; bases outside the gene matches: 12. The CDR3 spells CATAAGDRDAGELFF. CDR3 bases: TGTGCCACCGCGGCCGGAGACAGGGACGCCGGGGAGCTGTTTTTT.

This clonotype occurred a few times. The gene calls are TRBV6-5 and TRBJ2-3, with TRBD2 matching over 8 bases. Trimming took 2 bases from V and 7 from J; bases not matched to a gene: 5. The CDR3 has 14 residues. Per germline, CDR1 MNHEY and CDR2 SVGAGI. The CDR3 loop is CASSYSGGMNTQYF. CDR3 sequence (DNA): TGTGCCAGCAGTTACAGCGGGGGAATGAATACGCAGTATTTT.

CDR3 bases: TGCGCCAGCAGTGAATTAGGGACTGAAGCTTTCTTT. Translated: CASSELGTEAFF. The chain is built from TRBV10-2 and TRBJ1-1; no clear D. The germline V and J ends were trimmed by 3 bases and 5 bases, with 7 bases remaining between them. The CDR3 covers 12 residues. Germline V gene data show CDR1 as WSHSY and CDR2 as SAAADI.

This chain joins TRBV6-2 or TRBV6-3 and TRBJ2-1; D is possibly TRBD1 or TRBD2 (6 bases each). This CDR3 is built from 16 residues. Germline CDR1 and CDR2: MNHEY and SVGEGT. V was trimmed by 6 bases and J by 2 bases, leaving 17 bases between them. This chain's CDR3 is CASSPRQGGTYNEQFF. CDR3 coding DNA: TGTGCCAGCAGCCCTAGACAAGGGGGGACCTACAATGAGCAGTTCTTC.

There are many counts of this clonotype. The V call is TRBV7-6, the J call TRBJ2-5, with no clear D. The V gene's germline CDR1 is SGHVS and CDR2 FNYEAQ. V lost 2 bases to trimming and J lost 2 bases, with 6 bases between them. CDR3 length equals 13 residues. The CDR3 sequence is CASSLNLQETQYF. In DNA form, the CDR3 reads TGTGCCAGCAGCTTAAACTTACAAGAGACCCAGTACTTC.

This clonotype was counted between two and nine times. The chain uses TRBV10-3 and TRBJ1-5; TRBD1 might be the D (5 bases). The CDR3 length is 13 residues. Germline V gene data show CDR1 as ENHRY and CDR2 as SYGVKD. The germline V and J ends were trimmed by 3 bases and 5 bases, with 8 bases remaining between them. The DNA for the CDR3 is TGTGCCATCAGTGAAAGGGGAGATCAGCCCCAGCATTTT. Translated, it gives CAISERGDQPQHF.

A remark on this clonotype: At one end, the junction sequence differs from germline, possibly due to a read error. The V gene is TRBV5-5, the J gene TRBJ2-2; TRBD1 agrees at 9 bases. CDR1 and CDR2 from the germline V gene are SGHKS and YYEKEE (reference sequence). The CDR3 is made up of 16 amino acids. The CDR3 loop is CASTQAGTGFTGEPFF. DNA of the CDR3: TGTGCCAGCACCCAAGCCGGGACAGGGTTTACCGGGGAGCCGTTTTTT.

This clonotype was seen a few times. This sequence joins TRBV7-6 and TRBJ2-3, with 12 bases that match TRBD2. The germline gives CDR1 SGHVS, CDR2 FNYEAQ. The ends lost 5 bases at V and 4 bases at J; junction bases unmatched: 13. The CDR3 spans 18 residues. CDR3 in amino acids: CASSPRASGGAGADTQYF. The CDR3 DNA follows: TGTGCCAGCAGCCCCCGGGCTAGCGGGGGGGCCGGGGCAGATACGCAGTATTTT.